A selection of T cell receptor beta chains follows, all from one sample in a study of Graves' ophthalmopathy and Graves' hyperthyroidism. One entry per CDR3 protein, called by TCRdb with MiXCR from the multiplex PCR reads. The sample consists of approximately 210,000 distinct CDR3 sequences, approximately 21% of them appearing once. Material for sequencing was peripheral blood. These receptors were collected from a woman aged 45-65 years with Graves' ophthalmopathy. CDR3s include the opening cysteine and the closing phenylalanine or tryptophan. A D gene is named only where the DNA matches it firmly. A row's size may be missing; if present it is once, few, many or a size class.

V	size	J	D	DNA	CDR3
TRBV7-6	many	TRBJ2-2	TRBD1	TGTGCCAGCAGCTCAAATCCGGGACAGGGGCCCGGGGAGCTGTTTTTT	CASSSNPGQGPGELFF
TRBV18	many	TRBJ2-5	-	TGTGCCAGCTCATCGGTCCAAGAGACCCAGTACTTC	CASSSVQETQYF
TRBV6-1	many	TRBJ1-2	TRBD1	TGTGCCAGCAGTGAAAGTGGGTTCCCGGGACAGGGGATCTATGGCTACACCTTC	CASSESGFPGQGIYGYTF
TRBV12-3/TRBV12-4	-	TRBJ2-5	-	TGTGCCAGCAGTTTGGGGTTAGCAGAAGGGACCCAGTACTTC	CASSLGLAEGTQYF
TRBV6-1	many	TRBJ1-1	-	TGTGCCAGCAGTGCCCCGTTGGGCACTGAAGCTTTCTTT	CASSAPLGTEAFF
TRBV19	-	TRBJ2-7	-	TGTGCCAGTAGTATTTCCCCCCCCGCGGGCGAGCAGTACTTC	CASSISPPAGEQYF
TRBV6-5	many	TRBJ1-1	-	TGTGCCAGCAGTTACTCGCGGGGGTACACTGAAGCTTTCTTT	CASSYSRGYTEAFF
TRBV28	many	TRBJ1-2	TRBD1	TGTGCCAGCAGTCTCGGACAGGGAGGTTCGCCTGTCGGCTACACCTTC	CASSLGQGGSPVGYTF
TRBV20-1	many	TRBJ2-7	-	TGCAGTGCTAGAGCAGGGGCCGTCTACGAGCAGTACTTC	CSARAGAVYEQYF
TRBV7-2	-	TRBJ2-7	-	TGTGCCAGCAGTCGGACGTCCAACTACGAGCAGTACTTC	CASSRTSNYEQYF
TRBV6-2/TRBV6-3	-	TRBJ2-7	TRBD1	TGTGCCAGCAGTGGGGGACAGGGAATGGAAGAGCAGTACTTC	CASSGGQGMEEQYF
TRBV4-2	few	TRBJ2-5	TRBD2	TGTGCCAGCAGCCTGGGGACTAAAGAGACCCAGTACTTC	CASSLGTKETQYF
TRBV6-1	once	TRBJ2-7	TRBD1	TGTGCCAGCAGTGCTGGGACGGGACAGGGGTCCTACGAGCAGTACTTC	CASSAGTGQGSYEQYF
TRBV6-2/TRBV6-3	-	TRBJ2-7	-	TGTGCCAGCAGTTACCCAGACGCTTACGAGCAGTACTTC	CASSYPDAYEQYF
TRBV19	many	TRBJ1-5	TRBD1	TGTGCCAGTAGTCCGGGACAGGGGGTAACTTCGCCCCAGCATTTT	CASSPGQGVTSPQHF
TRBV19	many	TRBJ1-5	-	TGTGCCAGTAGTATCAGGCAGCAAAATCAGCCCCAGCATTTT	CASSIRQQNQPQHF
TRBV20-1	many	TRBJ1-3	-	TGCAGTGCTAGTGGGAGCTACGGAAACACCATATATTTT	CSASGSYGNTIYF
TRBV7-2	-	TRBJ1-6	TRBD1	TGTGCCAGCAGCTTAAATTCAGGGGGGGACCTCCACTTT	CASSLNSGGDLHF
TRBV30	many	TRBJ1-2	TRBD1	TGTGCCTGGAGTATCGGTGGACAGGGTGTTGGCTACACCTTC	CAWSIGGQGVGYTF
TRBV20-1	many	TRBJ2-1	-	TGCAGCGCCCATCCAACAGGACTTCACAATGAGCAGTTCTTC	CSAHPTGLHNEQFF
TRBV30	many	TRBJ2-2	-	TGTGCCTGGAGCCTAGGGACAACTTGGGGCCCAGTGTCGCTGTTTTTT	CAWSLGTTWGPVSLFF
TRBV27	many	TRBJ1-1	-	TGTGCCAGCAGTTTAAACAGGGCCGGCACTGAAGCTTTCTTT	CASSLNRAGTEAFF
TRBV4-2	few	TRBJ2-2	TRBD1	TGTGCCAGCAGCCCGCAGGGGGAAAGGTTCGCCGGGGAGCTGTTTTTT	CASSPQGERFAGELFF
TRBV5-1	-	TRBJ2-2	-	TGCGCCAGCAGTGCAAGGACCGAGAACACCGGGGAGCTGTTTTTT	CASSARTENTGELFF
TRBV12-3/TRBV12-4	-	TRBJ2-2	-	TGTGCCAGCAGATGGGAGGATTCGGGCACCGGGGAGCTGTTTTTT	CASRWEDSGTGELFF
TRBV20-1	many	TRBJ2-7	TRBD2	TGCAGTGAATCGGCACTAGCGGGACTCGACGAGCAGTACTTC	CSESALAGLDEQYF
TRBV19	many	TRBJ1-5	TRBD1	TGTGCCAGTAGTCAGGGGGACGTGGCCAATCAGCCCCAGCATTTT	CASSQGDVANQPQHF
TRBV6-1	many	TRBJ1-1	-	TGTGCCAGCAGTGAAAGTCTGGTGAACACTGAAGCTTTCTTT	CASSESLVNTEAFF
TRBV12-3/TRBV12-4	-	TRBJ2-2	TRBD1	TGTGCCAGCAGCCGGACAGGGGCTTCGACCGGGGAGCTGTTTTTT	CASSRTGASTGELFF
TRBV6-1	many	TRBJ1-1	-	TGTGCCAGCAGTGAATTTTTAGGCTTCAACACTGAAGCTTTCTTT	CASSEFLGFNTEAFF
TRBV6-5	many	TRBJ1-1	-	TGTGCCAGCAGTGACTCCAGGGCCATGAACACTGAAGCTTTCTTT	CASSDSRAMNTEAFF
TRBV29-1	many	TRBJ2-7	-	TGCAGCGTACTTAGCGGGACAGATAAATCCTACGAGCAGTACTTC	CSVLSGTDKSYEQYF
TRBV27	few	TRBJ1-2	TRBD1	TGTGCCCGCAGTCCTGGACAGGGGGCTAACTATGGCTACACCTTC	CARSPGQGANYGYTF